The TCR beta chain described here comes from a study of vaccination and CD4 T cells after COVID-19. As for the study in general: Researchers treated cells with overlapping spike peptides taken from SARS-CoV-2, HCoV-NL63, HCoV-OC43 and HCoV-229E.

Cultured CD4+ T-cell DNA underwent Oncomine TCR Beta short-read sequencing. TCRdb reprocessed the PCR reads with MiXCR, giving one entry per CDR3 protein. The table has approximately 6,300 distinct CDR3 sequences, 25% to 40% seen once. This clonotype was counted a few times. Antigen unknown. Stated treatment: roughly 10-day PBMC culture with coronavirus spike peptide pools or control peptides (ViraFEST assay). ViraFEST stimulated the growth of antigen-specific T cells using peptide pools and subsequently profiled their TCRs by sequencing. Replacement of half the medium with fresh IL-2 medium took place on days 3 and 7. Germline CDR1 SGHTA, CDR2 FQGNSA. The CDR3 loop spans 13 amino acids. Trimming removed 1 base at V and 3 bases at J, with 7 bases between.

The clonotype comes from a human donor who had recovered from COVID-19. The gene calls are TRBV7-2 and TRBJ2-7; D uncertain. The sequencing here drew on CD4+ T cells from blood, cultured in vitro, taken after SARS-CoV-2 vaccination. In DNA form, the CDR3 reads TGTGCCAGCAGCTTAGGGCGAAGCTACGAGCAGTACTTC. This sequence encodes CASSLGRSYEQYF.